The present T cell receptor (beta chain) was sequenced within a study of cytomegalovirus exposure and HLA in healthy donors. The V segment lost 4 bases and the J segment 1 base; nucleotides outside the gene matches: 4. CDR1 and CDR2 (germline): SGHRS, YFSETQ. This CDR3 region has 14 residues. Study conclusions and caveats: Rare TCR sequences dominated, though some public TCRs recurred in many donors. It was confirmed in vitro that a few of the CMV-associated chains were specific for CMV antigens.

Primers: 60 Vbeta forward and 13 Jbeta reverse. Study processing details: Unique TCR beta chains numbered around 80 million in a later analysis, with around 10 million shared. Using immunoSEQ multiplex PCR, the repertoire was profiled, and TCRdb retains in-frame clones only, with some absent. V and J calls and clone size come straight from that table; D and trimming were deduced from the DNA. The table shows approximately 220,000 clones, with approximately 68% occurring only once. Concerning this clone itself: The antigen is not known.

The chain recombines TRBV5-1 with TRBJ1-1; 7 bases match TRBD1. Sequenced input: PBMCs. This sequence was found in a woman aged 25 to 45 in good health and CMV-seronegative. CDR3 amino acids: CASSRDSKNTEAFF. Written as DNA, the CDR3 is TGCGCCAGCAGCCGGGACAGCAAGAACACTGAAGCTTTCTTT.